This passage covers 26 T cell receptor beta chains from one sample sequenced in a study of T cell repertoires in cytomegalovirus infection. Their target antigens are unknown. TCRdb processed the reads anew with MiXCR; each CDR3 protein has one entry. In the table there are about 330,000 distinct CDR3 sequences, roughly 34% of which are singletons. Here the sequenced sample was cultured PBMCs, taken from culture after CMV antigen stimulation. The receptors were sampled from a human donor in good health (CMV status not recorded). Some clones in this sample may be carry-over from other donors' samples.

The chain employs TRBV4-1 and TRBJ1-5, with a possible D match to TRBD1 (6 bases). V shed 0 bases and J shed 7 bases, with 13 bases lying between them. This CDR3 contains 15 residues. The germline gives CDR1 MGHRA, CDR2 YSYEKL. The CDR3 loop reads CASSQEGSGQQPQHF. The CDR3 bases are TGCGCCAGCAGCCAAGAAGGGTCAGGACAGCAGCCCCAGCATTTT.

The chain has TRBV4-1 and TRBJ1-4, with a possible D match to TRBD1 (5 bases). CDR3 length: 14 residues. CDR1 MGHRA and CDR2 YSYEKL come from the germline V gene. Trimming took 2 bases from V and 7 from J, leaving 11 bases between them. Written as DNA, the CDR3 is TGCGCCAGCAGCCAACTGGGAGGGGCTGAAAAACTGTTTTTT. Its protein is CASSQLGGAEKLFF.

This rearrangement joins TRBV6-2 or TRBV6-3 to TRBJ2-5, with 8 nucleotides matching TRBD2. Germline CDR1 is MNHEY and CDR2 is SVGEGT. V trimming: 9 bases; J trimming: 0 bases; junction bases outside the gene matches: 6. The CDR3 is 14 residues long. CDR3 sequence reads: CASKSGSHQETQYF. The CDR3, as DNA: TGTGCCAGTAAAAGCGGGAGTCACCAAGAGACCCAGTACTTC.

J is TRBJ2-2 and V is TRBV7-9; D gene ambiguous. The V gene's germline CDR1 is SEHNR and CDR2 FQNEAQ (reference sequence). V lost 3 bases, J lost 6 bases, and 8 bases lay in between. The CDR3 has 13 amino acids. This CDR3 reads CASSLLEAGELFF. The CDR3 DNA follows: TGTGCCAGCAGCTTGCTTGAGGCCGGGGAGCTGTTTTTT.

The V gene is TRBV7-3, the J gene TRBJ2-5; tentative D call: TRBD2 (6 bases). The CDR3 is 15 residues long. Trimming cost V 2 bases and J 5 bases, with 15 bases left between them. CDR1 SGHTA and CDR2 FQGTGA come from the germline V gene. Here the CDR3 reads CASSLVGGMRETQYF. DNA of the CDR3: TGTGCCAGCAGCTTAGTCGGCGGGATGCGGGAGACCCAGTACTTC.

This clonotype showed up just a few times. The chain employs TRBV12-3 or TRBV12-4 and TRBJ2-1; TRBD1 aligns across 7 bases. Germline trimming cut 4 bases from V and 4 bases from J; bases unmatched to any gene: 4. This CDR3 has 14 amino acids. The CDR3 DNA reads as TGTGCCAGCAGTTACCGGGACAGATACAATGAGCAGTTCTTC. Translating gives CASSYRDRYNEQFF.

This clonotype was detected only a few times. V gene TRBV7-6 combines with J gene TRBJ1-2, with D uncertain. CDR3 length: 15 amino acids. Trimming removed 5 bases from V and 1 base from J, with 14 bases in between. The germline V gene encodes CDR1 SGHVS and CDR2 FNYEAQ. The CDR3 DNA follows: TGTGCCAGCAGCCCCACCCTAACAGTTAACTATGGCTACACCTTC. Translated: CASSPTLTVNYGYTF.

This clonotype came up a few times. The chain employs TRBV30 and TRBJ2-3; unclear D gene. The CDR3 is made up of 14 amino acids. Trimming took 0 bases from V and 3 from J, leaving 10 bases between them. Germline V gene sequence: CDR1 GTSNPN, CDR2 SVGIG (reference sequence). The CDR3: CAWSVPSATDTQYF. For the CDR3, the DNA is TGTGCCTGGAGTGTACCCAGCGCTACAGATACGCAGTATTTT. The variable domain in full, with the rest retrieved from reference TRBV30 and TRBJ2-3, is SQTIHQWPATLVQPVGSPLSLECTVEGTSNPNLYWYRQAAGRGLQLLFYSVGIGQISSEVPQNLSASRPQDRQFILSSKKLLLSDSGFYLCAWSVPSATDTQYFGPGTRLTVL.

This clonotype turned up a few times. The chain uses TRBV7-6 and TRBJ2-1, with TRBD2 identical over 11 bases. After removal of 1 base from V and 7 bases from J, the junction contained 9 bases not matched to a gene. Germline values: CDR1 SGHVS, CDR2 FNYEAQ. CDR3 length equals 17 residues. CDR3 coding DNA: TGTGCCAGCAGCTTAGATCATCCTAGCGGGAGGAAAAATGAGCAGTTCTTC. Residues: CASSLDHPSGRKNEQFF. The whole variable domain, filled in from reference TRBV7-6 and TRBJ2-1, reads GAGVSQSPRYKVTKRGQDVALRCDPISGHVSLYWYRQALGQGPEFLTYFNYEAQQDKSGLPNDRFSAERPEGSISTLTIQRTEQRDSAMYRCASSLDHPSGRKNEQFFGPGTRLTVL.

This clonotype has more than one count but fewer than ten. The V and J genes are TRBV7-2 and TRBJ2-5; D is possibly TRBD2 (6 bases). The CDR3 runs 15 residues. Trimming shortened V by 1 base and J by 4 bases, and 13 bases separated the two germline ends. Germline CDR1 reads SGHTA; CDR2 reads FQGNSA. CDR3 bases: TGTGCCAGCAGCTTAGGTTTGGGGGGAGGAGAGACCCAGTACTTC. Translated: CASSLGLGGGETQYF.

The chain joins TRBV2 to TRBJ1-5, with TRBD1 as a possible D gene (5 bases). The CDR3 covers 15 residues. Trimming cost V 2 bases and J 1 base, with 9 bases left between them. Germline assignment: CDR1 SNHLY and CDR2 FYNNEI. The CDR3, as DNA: TGTGCCAGCAGTGAACAGGGCCAAAGCAATCAGCCCCAGCATTTT. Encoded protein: CASSEQGQSNQPQHF.

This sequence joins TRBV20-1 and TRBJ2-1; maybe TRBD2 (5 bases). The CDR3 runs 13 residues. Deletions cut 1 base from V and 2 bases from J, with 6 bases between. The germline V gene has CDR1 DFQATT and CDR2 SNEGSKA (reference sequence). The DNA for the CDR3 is TGCAGTGCTAGAGGACTAACCTACAATGAGCAGTTCTTC. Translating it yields CSARGLTYNEQFF.

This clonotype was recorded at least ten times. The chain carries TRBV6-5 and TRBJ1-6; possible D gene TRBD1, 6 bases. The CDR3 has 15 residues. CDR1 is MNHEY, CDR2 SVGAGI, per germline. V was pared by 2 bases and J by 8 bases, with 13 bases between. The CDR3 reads CASSYRRQAYSPLHF. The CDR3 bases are TGTGCCAGCAGTTACCGACGACAGGCATATTCACCCCTCCACTTT.

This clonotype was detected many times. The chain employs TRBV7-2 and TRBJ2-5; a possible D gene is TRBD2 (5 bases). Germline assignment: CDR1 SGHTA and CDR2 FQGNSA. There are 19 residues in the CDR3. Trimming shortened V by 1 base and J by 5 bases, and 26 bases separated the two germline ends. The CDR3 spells CASSLEGISGTIREETQYF. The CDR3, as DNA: TGTGCCAGCAGCTTAGAGGGCATCAGCGGAACCATAAGGGAGGAGACCCAGTACTTC. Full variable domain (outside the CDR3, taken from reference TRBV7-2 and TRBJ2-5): GAGVSQSPSNKVTEKGKDVELRCDPISGHTALYWYRQSLGQGLEFLIYFQGNSAPDKSGLPSDRFSAERTGGSVSTLTIQRTQQEDSAVYLCASSLEGISGTIREETQYFGPGTRLLVL.

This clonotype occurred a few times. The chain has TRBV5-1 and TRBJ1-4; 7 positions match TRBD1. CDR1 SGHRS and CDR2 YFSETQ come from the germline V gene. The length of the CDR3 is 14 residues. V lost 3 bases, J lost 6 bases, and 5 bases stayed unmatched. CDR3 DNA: TGCGCCAGCAGCTCGGGACAGTATTATGAAAAACTGTTTTTT. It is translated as CASSSGQYYEKLFF.

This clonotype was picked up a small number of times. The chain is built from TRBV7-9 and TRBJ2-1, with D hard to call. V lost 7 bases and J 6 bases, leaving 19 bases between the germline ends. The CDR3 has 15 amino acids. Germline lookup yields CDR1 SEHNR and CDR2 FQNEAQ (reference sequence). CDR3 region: CASTATGSPSNEQFF. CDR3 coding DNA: TGTGCCAGCACGGCGACGGGTTCACCTTCCAATGAGCAGTTCTTC.

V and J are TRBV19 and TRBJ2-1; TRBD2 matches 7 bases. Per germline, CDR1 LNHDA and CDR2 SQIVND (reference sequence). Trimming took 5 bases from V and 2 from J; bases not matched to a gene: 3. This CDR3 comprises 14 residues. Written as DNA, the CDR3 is TGTGCCAGTAGTGGCGGGAGAACCTACAATGAGCAGTTCTTC. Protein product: CASSGGRTYNEQFF.

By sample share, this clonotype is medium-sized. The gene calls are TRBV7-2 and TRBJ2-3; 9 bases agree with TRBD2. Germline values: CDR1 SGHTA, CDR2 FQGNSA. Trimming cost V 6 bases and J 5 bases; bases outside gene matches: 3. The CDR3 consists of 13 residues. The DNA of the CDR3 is TGTGCCAGCAGTCCTAGCGGGATAGATACGCAGTATTTT. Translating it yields CASSPSGIDTQYF.

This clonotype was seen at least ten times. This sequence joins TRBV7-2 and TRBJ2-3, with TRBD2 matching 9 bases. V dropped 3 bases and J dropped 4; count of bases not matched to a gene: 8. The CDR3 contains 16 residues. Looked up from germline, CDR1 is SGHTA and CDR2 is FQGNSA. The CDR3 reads CASSFIAGEWADTQYF. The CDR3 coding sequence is TGTGCCAGCAGCTTCATAGCGGGAGAGTGGGCAGATACGCAGTATTTT.

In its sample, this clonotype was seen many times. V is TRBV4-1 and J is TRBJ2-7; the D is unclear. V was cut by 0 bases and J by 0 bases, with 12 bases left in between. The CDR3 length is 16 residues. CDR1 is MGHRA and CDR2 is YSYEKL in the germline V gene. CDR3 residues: CASSQEVSRSSYEQYF. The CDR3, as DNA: TGCGCCAGCAGCCAAGAGGTCTCTAGGAGCTCCTACGAGCAGTACTTC.

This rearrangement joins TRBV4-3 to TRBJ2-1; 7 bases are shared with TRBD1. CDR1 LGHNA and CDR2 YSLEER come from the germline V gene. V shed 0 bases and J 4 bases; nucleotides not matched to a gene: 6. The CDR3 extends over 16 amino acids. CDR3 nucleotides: TGCGCCAGCAGCCAAGAGACAGGGCCCCTATACAATGAGCAGTTCTTC. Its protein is CASSQETGPLYNEQFF.

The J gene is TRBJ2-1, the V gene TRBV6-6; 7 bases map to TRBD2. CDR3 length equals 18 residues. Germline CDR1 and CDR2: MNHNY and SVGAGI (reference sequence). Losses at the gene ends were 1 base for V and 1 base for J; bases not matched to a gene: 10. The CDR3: CASSYLPPSGTSYNEQFF. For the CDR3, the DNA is TGTGCCAGCAGTTACTTGCCCCCCAGCGGGACTTCCTACAATGAGCAGTTCTTC.

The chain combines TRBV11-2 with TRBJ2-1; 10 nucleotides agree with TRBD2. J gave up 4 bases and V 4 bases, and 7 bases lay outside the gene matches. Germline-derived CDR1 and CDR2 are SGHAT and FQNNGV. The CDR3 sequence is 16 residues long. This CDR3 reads CASSSGLAALYNEQFF. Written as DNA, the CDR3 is TGTGCCAGCAGCTCCGGACTAGCGGCACTATACAATGAGCAGTTCTTC.

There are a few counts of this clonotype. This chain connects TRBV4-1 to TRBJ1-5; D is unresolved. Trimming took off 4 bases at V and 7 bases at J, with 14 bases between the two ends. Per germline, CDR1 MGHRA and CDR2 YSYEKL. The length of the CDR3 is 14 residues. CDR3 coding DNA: TGCGCCAGCAGCCTTTCCCATAGGGAGCAGCCCCAGCATTTT. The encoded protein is CASSLSHREQPQHF.

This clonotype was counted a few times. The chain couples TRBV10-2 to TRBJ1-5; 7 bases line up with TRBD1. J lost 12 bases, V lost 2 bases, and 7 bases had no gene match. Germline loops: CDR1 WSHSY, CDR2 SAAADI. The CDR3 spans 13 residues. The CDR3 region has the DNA TGCGCCAGCAGTGAGATTGGGACAGACTACCAGCATTTT. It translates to CASSEIGTDYQHF.

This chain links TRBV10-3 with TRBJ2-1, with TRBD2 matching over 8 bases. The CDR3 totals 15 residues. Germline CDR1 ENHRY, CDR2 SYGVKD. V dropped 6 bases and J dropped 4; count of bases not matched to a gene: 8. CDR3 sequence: CAIRPATSAYNEQFF. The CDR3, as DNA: TGTGCCATCAGACCCGCGACTAGCGCTTACAATGAGCAGTTCTTC.